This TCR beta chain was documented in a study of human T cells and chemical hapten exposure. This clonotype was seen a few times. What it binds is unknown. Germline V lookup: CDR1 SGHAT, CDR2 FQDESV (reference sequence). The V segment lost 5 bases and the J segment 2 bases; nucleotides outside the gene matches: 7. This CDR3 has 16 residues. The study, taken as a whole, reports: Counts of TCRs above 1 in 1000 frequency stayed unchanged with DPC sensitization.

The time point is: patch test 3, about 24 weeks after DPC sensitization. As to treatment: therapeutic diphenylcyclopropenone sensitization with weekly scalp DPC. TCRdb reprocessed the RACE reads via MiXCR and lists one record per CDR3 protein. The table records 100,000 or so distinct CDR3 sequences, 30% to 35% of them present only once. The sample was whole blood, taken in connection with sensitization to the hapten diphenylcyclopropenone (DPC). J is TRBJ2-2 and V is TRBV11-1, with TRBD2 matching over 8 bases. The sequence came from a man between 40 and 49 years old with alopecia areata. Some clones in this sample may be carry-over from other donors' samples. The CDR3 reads CASSLRTSLNTGELFF. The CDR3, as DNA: TGTGCCAGCAGCCTAAGGACTAGCCTTAACACCGGGGAGCTGTTTTTT. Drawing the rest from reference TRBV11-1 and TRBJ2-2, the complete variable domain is EAEVAQSPRYKITEKSQAVAFWCDPISGHATLYWYRQILGQGPELLVQFQDESVVDDSQLPKDRFSAERLKGVDSTLKIQPAELGDSAMYLCASSLRTSLNTGELFFGEGSRLTVL.